These 8 T cell receptor beta chains were sequenced from one sample in a study of cytomegalovirus exposure and HLA in healthy donors. PCR primers comprised 60 Vbeta and 13 Jbeta primers. Assay used: immunoSEQ multiplex PCR; TCRdb lists only in-frame clones, some missing. The data show roughly 140,000 clones, about 74% seen once. The source material was PBMCs. These receptors originate from a woman between 40 and 55 years old in good health and CMV-seronegative.

The CDR3 reads CASSPSQAAEGQPQHF. CDR3 DNA: TGTGCCAGCTCACCTTCCCAGGCAGCGGAGGGTCAGCCCCAGCATTTT. The chain combines TRBV18 with TRBJ1-5; no definite D call. The CDR3 runs to 16 residues. Germline CDR1 is KGHSH and CDR2 is LQKENI. Trimming pared 3 bases from V and 6 bases from J, leaving 18 bases between.

The chain employs TRBV7-8 and TRBJ1-1, with a possible D match to TRBD1 (5 bases). Germline values: CDR1 SGHVS, CDR2 FQNEAQ. The CDR3 spans 18 residues. V was cut by 0 bases and J by 1 base, with 18 bases left in between. For the CDR3, the DNA is TGTGCCAGCAGCTTAGCGCTTCGCAGGGCAGGGAAGAACACTGAAGCTTTCTTT. As protein: CASSLALRRAGKNTEAFF.

The chain recombines TRBV11-2 with TRBJ1-1; 7 nucleotides agree with TRBD1. This CDR3 region has 16 residues. The germline CDR1 and CDR2 sequences are SGHAT and FQNNGV. Trimming at V came to 4 bases and at J to 0 bases, leaving 8 bases not matched to a gene. CDR3 DNA sequence: TGTGCCAGCAGCTCAACAGGGGACCTATTGAACACTGAAGCTTTCTTT. Translating it yields CASSSTGDLLNTEAFF. Full variable domain (missing parts from reference TRBV11-2 and TRBJ1-1): EAGVAQSPRYKIIEKRQSVAFWCNPISGHATLYWYQQILGQGPKLLIQFQNNGVVDDSQLPKDRFSAERLKGVDSTLKIQPAKLEDSAVYLCASSSTGDLLNTEAFFGQGTRLTVV.

The chain links TRBV7-9 to TRBJ2-7, with a weak D call TRBD2 (5 bases). V lost 3 bases and J 3 bases, leaving 18 bases between the germline ends. Germline V gene lookup returns CDR1 SEHNR and CDR2 FQNEAQ (reference sequence). This CDR3 has 16 amino acids. CDR3 sequence reads: CASSFPVSEVNYEQYF. The CDR3 coding sequence is TGTGCCAGCAGCTTCCCGGTTAGCGAGGTTAACTACGAGCAGTACTTC.

Worth noting for this clone: Additional DNA sequences in this sample encode the identical CDR3. This sequence joins TRBV5-4 and TRBJ2-7; 8 nucleotides match TRBD1. Germline V CDR1 and CDR2: SGHNT, YYREEE (reference sequence). The CDR3 is 13 residues long. With V trimmed by 10 bases and J by 7 bases, 13 bases remained unmatched. This chain's CDR3 is CAGRRQGAGEQYF. The DNA of the CDR3 is TGTGCCGGACGGAGGCAGGGGGCAGGTGAGCAGTACTTC.

This chain uses TRBV6-5 with TRBJ2-3; 7 bases are a match to TRBD2. The CDR3 covers 15 residues. Germline V CDR1 and CDR2: MNHEY, SVGAGI. V dropped 0 bases and J dropped 3; count of bases not matched to a gene: 3. DNA for the CDR3: TGTGCCAGCAGTTACTCGGGGAGGGTTACAGATACGCAGTATTTT. Translated, it gives CASSYSGRVTDTQYF.

The chain recombines TRBV18 with TRBJ2-7; the match to TRBD2 covers 13 bases. Per germline, CDR1 KGHSH and CDR2 LQKENI. CDR3 length equals 15 residues. With 3 bases clipped from V and 2 bases from J, the junction kept 1 base outside the gene matches. The CDR3 region has the DNA TGTGCCAGCTCACCCGGGACTAGCGGGGCCTACGAGCAGTACTTC. Residues: CASSPGTSGAYEQYF. Combining the CDR3 with reference TRBV18 and TRBJ2-7 gives the whole variable domain NAGVMQNPRHLVRRRGQEARLRCSPMKGHSHVYWYRQLPEEGLKFMVYLQKENIIDESGMPKERFSAEFPKEGPSILRIQQVVRGDSAAYFCASSPGTSGAYEQYFGPGTRLTVT.

This clone has only one observation. This chain connects TRBV19 to TRBJ2-3; 13 bases fit TRBD2. The CDR3 extends over 18 amino acids. Germline CDR1 reads LNHDA; CDR2 reads SQIVND (reference sequence). The V and J ends lost 6 bases and 2 bases, in that order; junction bases with no gene match: 11. CDR3 in amino acids: CASSQTSGGPSYTDTQYF. The CDR3 nucleotides are TGTGCCAGTAGCCAGACTAGCGGGGGGCCCTCCTACACAGATACGCAGTATTTT.